This entry lists 10 T cell receptor beta chains sequenced from one sample in a study of shared clonotypes between healthy human individuals. Some clones are missing from TCRdb's copy, which holds only in-frame ones; the method was immunoSEQ multiplex PCR. The sample shows 1.5 million to 2.5 million clones, about 95% of them seen only once. In the naive CD8 group, cells lacked CD45RO and were positively selected for CCR7, so terminally differentiated effector memory CD45RA+ cells were left out. Sequenced material: naive CD8+ T cells sorted from blood. The receptors derive from a man between 18 and 29 years old in good health.

This rearrangement joins TRBV11-2 to TRBJ2-3; TRBD1 is a possible D gene (5 bases). This CDR3 contains 17 residues. V was trimmed by 2 bases and J by 4 bases, leaving 19 bases between them. Germline-derived CDR1 and CDR2 are SGHAT and FQNNGV. The CDR3 DNA is TGTGCCAGCAGCTTAACCCCTCCAGGGAAATTATCAGATACGCAGTATTTT. Residues: CASSLTPPGKLSDTQYF.

The chain carries TRBV6-5 and TRBJ2-5; TRBD1 matches 9 bases. The germline V gene has CDR1 MNHEY and CDR2 SVGAGI. The CDR3 is made up of 15 amino acids. J was trimmed by 6 bases and V by 2 bases; bases with no gene match: 7. The CDR3 here is CASSYVTGGKKTQYF. The CDR3 DNA reads as TGTGCCAGCAGTTACGTGACAGGGGGGAAAAAGACCCAGTACTTC.

The J gene is TRBJ2-3, the V gene TRBV5-8; a weak D match, TRBD2 (6 bases). Looked up from germline, CDR1 is SGHTS and CDR2 is YDEGEE. The CDR3 spans 17 residues. Trimming pared 4 bases from V and 4 bases from J, leaving 22 bases between. CDR3 loop: CASSEHAISGESDTQYF. In nucleotides, the CDR3 is TGTGCCAGCAGCGAACACGCAATTAGCGGAGAATCAGATACGCAGTATTTT.

In the case of this clone: This same CDR3 is encoded by further DNA sequences in the sample. The V call is TRBV27, the J call TRBJ2-7; a possible D gene is TRBD2 (7 bases). Germline V gene data show CDR1 as MNHEY and CDR2 as SMNVEV (reference sequence). CDR3 length equals 13 residues. Trimming shortened V by 1 base and J by 5 bases, and 9 bases separated the two germline ends. CDR3 protein: CASSLWGGHEQYF. CDR3 bases: TGTGCCAGCAGTTTATGGGGGGGCCACGAGCAGTACTTC.

The chain recombines TRBV18 with TRBJ1-2, with a weak D call TRBD1 (5 bases). V was clipped by 3 bases and J by 8 bases, with 13 bases between them. The CDR3 has 13 residues. CDR1 is KGHSH and CDR2 is LQKENI in the germline V gene. The CDR3 DNA sequence: TGTGCCAGCTCACCTTTGTCCGGGGACGGCTACACCTTC. Translating gives CASSPLSGDGYTF.

The chain joins TRBV28 to TRBJ1-5; D is undetermined. Germline V gene data show CDR1 as MDHEN and CDR2 as SYDVKM. Between the trimmed V and J ends, which lost 1 base and 6 bases, there was a span of 4 bases. The CDR3 sequence is 12 residues long. In DNA, the CDR3 is TGTGCCAGCAGTTTATCTCCTCAGCCCCAGCATTTT. Translating it yields CASSLSPQPQHF.

The rearrangement uses TRBV6-5 and TRBJ1-1, with D perhaps matching TRBD1 (5 bases). The CDR3 contains 13 residues. Trimming shortened V by 9 bases and J by 0 bases, and 11 bases separated the two germline ends. Germline loops: CDR1 MNHEY, CDR2 SVGAGI. The CDR3 bases are TGTGCCAGTTCAGGGAACATGAACACTGAAGCTTTCTTT. Protein product: CASSGNMNTEAFF.

This chain links TRBV27 with TRBJ2-5, with TRBD2 matching over 9 bases. Germline V gives CDR1 MNHEY, CDR2 SMNVEV (reference sequence). V lost 3 bases and J lost 7; bases outside the gene matches: 9. The CDR3 has 15 residues. CDR3 sequence: CASSLGGGDRWTQYF. The CDR3 DNA reads as TGTGCCAGCAGTTTGGGCGGGGGGGATCGGTGGACCCAGTACTTC.

The chain employs TRBV6-6 and TRBJ1-1; D gene unclear. Germline V gene data show CDR1 as MNHNY and CDR2 as SVGAGI (reference sequence). V dropped 7 bases and J dropped 1 base, with 13 bases sitting between them. The CDR3 runs to 14 residues. CDR3: CASTYPWGNTEAFF. In DNA, the CDR3 is TGTGCCAGCACTTATCCTTGGGGGAACACTGAAGCTTTCTTT.

To note about this clone: The same CDR3 is also encoded by other DNA sequences in this sample. This chain connects TRBV5-6 to TRBJ2-2; weak D call: TRBD1 (6 bases). The germline CDR1 and CDR2 sequences are SGHDT and YYEEEE. V lost 4 bases to trimming and J lost 3 bases, with 7 bases between them. The CDR3 spans 13 residues. CDR3 coding DNA: TGTGCCAGCAGCCCAGGGGACACCGGGGAGCTGTTTTTT. This codes for CASSPGDTGELFF.